The 29 T cell receptor beta chains listed next were all sequenced from one sample in a study of blood T cells in healthy people across ages. With a J-beta primer mix and a sample-barcoded 5' primer, a second PCR ran 7 to 11 cycles. TCRdb reanalysed the 5' RACE reads using MiXCR and keeps one entry per CDR3 protein. The sample contains 700,000 to 900,000 distinct CDR3 sequences, about 48% of which appear only once. Sequencing was carried out using blood. These TCRs come from a man aged 80 or over in good health.

This chain connects TRBV6-5 to TRBJ2-7; 8 positions agree with TRBD1. V dropped 8 bases and J dropped 3; count of bases not matched to a gene: 6. The CDR3 is 13 residues long. The germline V gene has CDR1 MNHEY and CDR2 SVGAGI. In nucleotides, the CDR3 is TGTGCCAGCGGGGGACAGGCGGGCTACGAGCAGTACTTC. It codes for CASGGQAGYEQYF.

The genes are TRBV25-1 and TRBJ2-1; a weak D match, TRBD1 (6 bases). Trimming took 5 bases from V and 7 from J, leaving 15 bases between them. Germline lookup yields CDR1 MGHDK and CDR2 SYGVNS. The CDR3 covers 14 residues. CDR3 in amino acids: CASSIPGTSNEQFF. The CDR3 DNA reads TGTGCCAGCAGTATCCCGGGGACATCGAATGAGCAGTTCTTC.

V gene TRBV7-6 combines with J gene TRBJ2-1; TRBD2 matches at 9 bases. The CDR3 contains 16 residues. V was clipped by 5 bases and J by 0 bases; unmatched bases: 5. Germline-derived CDR1 and CDR2 are SGHVS and FNYEAQ. Here the CDR3 DNA reads TGTGCCAGCAGCACTAGCGGGCCAGGCTCCTACAATGAGCAGTTCTTC. Translating gives CASSTSGPGSYNEQFF.

This chain connects TRBV5-1 to TRBJ2-1; D unresolved. Germline CDR1 and CDR2: SGHRS and YFSETQ. The CDR3 loop spans 13 amino acids. V lost 0 bases and J 13 bases, leaving 14 bases between the germline ends. The CDR3 DNA sequence: TGCGCCAGCAGCTTGGGGGAAGGAGAGACCCAGTTCTTC. Amino acid sequence: CASSLGEGETQFF.

The V gene is TRBV13, the J gene TRBJ2-7; D not resolved. The CDR3 is 14 amino acids. Trimming shortened V by 5 bases and J by 5 bases, and 16 bases separated the two germline ends. In germline, CDR1 is PRHDT, CDR2 FYEKMQ (reference sequence). CDR3 coding DNA: TGTGCCAGCAGCCCCCCCGGACGGCTTAACGAGCAGTACTTC. It specifies CASSPPGRLNEQYF.

This chain joins TRBV14 and TRBJ2-3, with D unclear. This CDR3 is 14 amino acids long. Per germline, CDR1 SGHDN and CDR2 FVKESK. Trimming pared 5 bases from V and 8 bases from J, leaving 17 bases between. CDR3 in DNA: TGTGCCAGCAGCTTAGACGGTCGTCTGGGTACGCAGTATTTT. It codes for CASSLDGRLGTQYF. Full variable domain (missing parts from reference TRBV14 and TRBJ2-3): EAGVTQFPSHSVIEKGQTVTLRCDPISGHDNLYWYRRVMGKEIKFLLHFVKESKQDESGMPNNRFLAERTGGTYSTLKVQPAELEDSGVYFCASSLDGRLGTQYFGPGTRLTVL.

This clonotype came up a few times. This rearrangement joins TRBV14 to TRBJ2-7; D gene ambiguous. Germline V lookup: CDR1 SGHDN, CDR2 FVKESK. The CDR3 runs 14 residues. V lost 3 bases, J lost 2 bases, and 11 bases lay in between. The CDR3 reads CASSHRVRAYEQYF. The CDR3, as DNA: TGTGCCAGCAGCCACCGGGTCCGGGCCTACGAGCAGTACTTC. Looking up the rest from reference TRBV14 and TRBJ2-7 gives the full variable domain: EAGVTQFPSHSVIEKGQTVTLRCDPISGHDNLYWYRRVMGKEIKFLLHFVKESKQDESGMPNNRFLAERTGGTYSTLKVQPAELEDSGVYFCASSHRVRAYEQYFGPGTRLTVT.

The chain joins TRBV12-3 or TRBV12-4 to TRBJ2-1; 8 bases align to TRBD2. The junction had 15 bases not matched to a gene; V was cut back by 11 bases and J by 6 bases. This CDR3 is 15 amino acids long. The CDR3 DNA is TGTGCCTCCGCGACTAGCGCGAGAAACTGCAATGAGCAGTTCTTC. Its translation is CASATSARNCNEQFF.

The chain combines TRBV29-1 with TRBJ2-3; 8 bases map to TRBD2. V was pared by 7 bases and J by 4 bases, with 10 bases of the junction left unmatched. This CDR3 is built from 14 residues. Germline V gene sequence: CDR1 SQVTM, CDR2 ANQGSEA. CDR3 sequence: CSAGPAGGADTQYF. In DNA form, the CDR3 reads TGCAGCGCCGGTCCCGCGGGAGGTGCAGATACGCAGTATTTT.

This clonotype was counted once. The V and J genes are TRBV2 and TRBJ2-6; D is uncertain. Germline V gives CDR1 SNHLY, CDR2 FYNNEI. Trimming took 7 bases from V and 0 from J, leaving 19 bases between them. The CDR3 runs 18 residues. Written as DNA, the CDR3 is TGTGCCAGCACCCTCATCCAGCTCCCGCTCTCTGGGGCCAACGTCCTGACTTTC. Translating gives CASTLIQLPLSGANVLTF.

V and J are TRBV3-1 and TRBJ2-3; 7 bases map to TRBD1. Germline lookup yields CDR1 LGHDT and CDR2 YNNKEL (reference sequence). The V segment lost 0 bases and the J segment 14 bases; nucleotides outside the gene matches: 14. The CDR3 is 15 residues long. CDR3 bases: TGTGCCAGCAGCCAAGATGGGACAGAGCACAGATACGCGTATTTT. It yields the protein CASSQDGTEHRYAYF.

This clonotype has a handful of counts. The CDR3 bases are TGTGCCAGCAGAAAAGCGGGAGGGCCCTACGAGCAGTACTTC. Translating gives CASRKAGGPYEQYF. The chain carries TRBV13 and TRBJ2-7; 10 bases map to TRBD2. The CDR3 spans 14 residues. CDR1 PRHDT and CDR2 FYEKMQ come from the germline V gene (reference sequence). Trimming removed 6 bases from V and 2 bases from J; junction bases left unmatched: 4.

The chain employs TRBV15 and TRBJ2-2; TRBD1 is a possible D gene (5 bases). V was pared by 0 bases and J by 6 bases, with 14 bases between. CDR3 size: 16 residues. The germline CDR1 and CDR2 sequences are LNHNV and YYDKDF (reference sequence). The CDR3 DNA is TGTGCCACCAGCAGAGAGTCAGGGCGAGCATCCGGGGAGCTGTTTTTT. Translated: CATSRESGRASGELFF. Using reference TRBV15 and TRBJ2-2 for the parts outside the CDR3, the full variable domain is DAMVIQNPRYQVTQFGKPVTLSCSQTLNHNVMYWYQQKSSQAPKLLFHYYDKDFNNEADTPDNFQSRRPNTSFCFLDIRSPGLGDTAMYLCATSRESGRASGELFFGEGSRLTVL.

This clonotype was picked up a small number of times. V is TRBV12-3 or TRBV12-4 and J is TRBJ1-1; D remains unclear. Between the trimmed V and J ends, which lost 0 bases and 0 bases, there was a span of 14 bases. The CDR3 totals 17 residues. CDR3 in amino acids: CASSLARGREVNTEAFF. In nucleotides, the CDR3 is TGTGCCAGCAGTTTAGCCCGAGGTAGAGAGGTGAACACTGAAGCTTTCTTT.

This chain uses TRBV6-1 with TRBJ1-1; 8 positions match TRBD1. The CDR3 consists of 14 residues. Germline values: CDR1 MNHNS, CDR2 SASEGT. Germline trimming cut 4 bases from V and 6 bases from J; bases unmatched to any gene: 7. CDR3 protein: CASSVLTGVAEAFF. The CDR3 nucleotides are TGTGCCAGCAGTGTGTTGACAGGGGTAGCTGAAGCTTTCTTT.

V usage is TRBV28 and J usage is TRBJ2-7, with 12 bases fitting TRBD2. The CDR3 extends over 17 amino acids. The germline gives CDR1 MDHEN, CDR2 SYDVKM. Unmatched junction bases numbered 14, after V lost 5 bases and J lost 6 bases. The DNA for the CDR3 is TGTGCCAGCAGTCTGGCGGGAGCTAGCGGGAGGGCCGCCGAGCAGTACTTC. It specifies CASSLAGASGRAAEQYF.

V is TRBV5-1 and J is TRBJ2-3; D is possibly TRBD1 (6 bases). Germline CDR1 and CDR2: SGHRS and YFSETQ. The CDR3 is 16 residues long. V was pared by 0 bases and J by 14 bases, with 25 bases between. The CDR3 region is CASSLAVGQKNRDAYF. The CDR3 bases are TGCGCCAGCAGCTTGGCCGTCGGACAGAAGAACAGAGACGCGTATTTT.

This clonotype was detected only a few times. The chain employs TRBV5-1 and TRBJ2-5; D unclear. The germline V gene has CDR1 SGHRS and CDR2 YFSETQ. CDR3 size: 12 residues. The germline V and J ends were trimmed by 0 bases and 10 bases, with 10 bases remaining between them. The CDR3 region is CASSLEGFDQYF. CDR3 nucleotides: TGCGCCAGCAGCTTGGAAGGATTCGACCAGTACTTC. Using reference TRBV5-1 and TRBJ2-5 for the parts outside the CDR3, the full variable domain is KAGVTQTPRYLIKTRGQQVTLSCSPISGHRSVSWYQQTPGQGLQFLFEYFSETQRNKGNFPGRFSGRQFSNSRSEMNVSTLELGDSALYLCASSLEGFDQYFGPGTRLLVL.

The CDR3 coding sequence is TGCAGCGTTTCTATGGCGGGAGGGGCAGATACGCAGTATTTT. Translation gives CSVSMAGGADTQYF. V gene TRBV29-1 combines with J gene TRBJ2-3; 9 bases line up with TRBD2. The CDR3 totals 14 residues. Germline V gene data show CDR1 as SQVTM and CDR2 as ANQGSEA. The J segment lost 4 bases and the V segment lost 5 bases, leaving 7 bases of the junction unmatched.

The V gene is TRBV5-5, the J gene TRBJ2-7, with TRBD1 matching over 9 bases. This CDR3 is 15 amino acids long. Germline lookup yields CDR1 SGHKS and CDR2 YYEKEE (reference sequence). Germline trimming cut 1 base from V and 7 bases from J; bases unmatched to any gene: 9. The CDR3 DNA reads as TGTGCCAGCAGCTTGTGGGGACAGGGAATTAATGAGCAGTACTTC. Protein product: CASSLWGQGINEQYF.

V gene TRBV9 combines with J gene TRBJ2-1; D is perhaps TRBD2 (6 bases). Between the trimmed V and J ends, which lost 0 bases and 0 bases, there was a span of 13 bases. CDR3 size: 17 residues. Germline V CDR1 and CDR2: SGDLS, YYNGEE. The CDR3 loop reads CASSVAPPGSSYNEQFF. CDR3 DNA sequence: TGTGCCAGCAGCGTAGCTCCCCCCGGGAGCTCCTACAATGAGCAGTTCTTC.

This clonotype turned up a few times. The V and J genes are TRBV7-9 and TRBJ1-2; no clear D. The CDR3 extends over 13 amino acids. Germline CDR1 reads SEHNR; CDR2 reads FQNEAQ (reference sequence). Trimming took off 5 bases at V and 4 bases at J, with 11 bases between the two ends. CDR3 nucleotides: TGTGCCAGCAGCGCCGACATGTTCTATGGCTACACCTTC. Translating gives CASSADMFYGYTF.

This chain connects TRBV20-1 to TRBJ1-2; 7 positions agree with TRBD1. The CDR3 has 13 amino acids. Trimming cost V 6 bases and J 6 bases; bases outside gene matches: 10. The germline gives CDR1 DFQATT, CDR2 SNEGSKA (reference sequence). The CDR3 spells CSARGGREDGYTF. CDR3 sequence (DNA): TGCAGTGCCCGAGGGGGCAGGGAAGATGGCTACACCTTC.

J is TRBJ2-5 and V is TRBV7-9, with 9 nucleotides matching TRBD1. The CDR3 contains 16 residues. Germline CDR1 reads SEHNR; CDR2 reads FQNEAQ (reference sequence). V was pared by 4 bases and J by 1 base, with 7 bases of the junction left unmatched. This CDR3 reads CASSWTDRGIQETQYF. CDR3 coding DNA: TGTGCCAGCAGCTGGACGGACAGGGGAATCCAAGAGACCCAGTACTTC.

This chain uses TRBV18 with TRBJ1-2, with a possible D match to TRBD1 (6 bases). The CDR3 is 17 amino acids. V gave up 1 base and J gave up 10 bases, with 25 bases separating them. CDR1 and CDR2 (germline): KGHSH, LQKENI. The DNA of the CDR3 is TGTGCCAGCTCACCACGGGGCCTACAGGGTTGGGGAGTTGACTACACCTTC. It is translated as CASSPRGLQGWGVDYTF.

The V and J genes are TRBV5-5 and TRBJ1-5; D unclear. This CDR3 comprises 13 residues. CDR1 is SGHKS and CDR2 is YYEKEE in the germline V gene (reference sequence). Trimming left V 0 bases short and J 7 bases short, with 8 bases between. CDR3 residues: CASSLVLWQPQHF. The CDR3 coding sequence is TGTGCCAGCAGCTTGGTTCTATGGCAGCCCCAGCATTTT.

This clonotype was recorded a few times. V gene TRBV7-2 combines with J gene TRBJ2-7; 12 bases align to TRBD2. The CDR3 extends over 15 amino acids. Germline V gene lookup returns CDR1 SGHTA and CDR2 FQGNSA. V lost 3 bases, J lost 3 bases, and 3 bases stayed unmatched. CDR3 in amino acids: CASSFQTSGSYEQYF. The CDR3 DNA follows: TGTGCCAGCAGCTTTCAGACTAGCGGGAGCTACGAGCAGTACTTC.

About this clonotype itself: One end of the junction fails to match germline, which may point to a read error. CDR3 sequence: CSVEEGGYDYTF. The CDR3 region has the DNA TGCAGCGTTGAAGAAGGGGGCTATGACTACACCTTC. The chain couples TRBV29-1 to TRBJ1-2; 7 bases are a match to TRBD1. The CDR3 covers 12 residues. CDR1 and CDR2 from the germline V gene are SQVTM and ANQGSEA.

The sample holds a few counts of this clonotype. The chain couples TRBV9 to TRBJ2-6; perhaps TRBD1 as D (6 bases). The germline V gene has CDR1 SGDLS and CDR2 YYNGEE. This CDR3 spans 15 amino acids. V lost 2 bases and J 4 bases, leaving 10 bases between the germline ends. As DNA, the CDR3 is TGTGCCAGCAGCGTCGGGACAACCGGGGCCAACGTCCTGACTTTC. It encodes CASSVGTTGANVLTF.